Each of the 16 T cell receptor beta chains below was sequenced from the same sample in a study of blood T cell repertoires in COVID-19. The protocol was immunoSEQ multiplex PCR, while the TCRdb copy is restricted to in-frame clones and leaves out a portion. The profile covers 17,000 or so clones, with 78% appearing a single time and about 22% taken by the ten largest. The sequenced material came from peripheral blood. The origin of the receptors is a man aged 55 to 70 with active or convalescent COVID-19.

This chain connects TRBV28 to TRBJ1-5; 7 bases map to TRBD1. The CDR3 extends over 15 amino acids. Germline lookup yields CDR1 MDHEN and CDR2 SYDVKM. V was clipped by 7 bases and J by 4 bases; unmatched bases: 10. CDR3 in DNA: TGTGCCAGCATTGAGGGGGCTGGGGGAAATCAGCCCCAGCATTTT. It translates to CASIEGAGGNQPQHF.

The chain is built from TRBV7-9 and TRBJ1-6, with 8 bases that match TRBD1. The germline V gene has CDR1 SEHNR and CDR2 FQNEAQ (reference sequence). The J segment lost 10 bases and the V segment lost 4 bases, leaving 3 bases of the junction unmatched. The CDR3 loop spans 13 amino acids. CDR3 in amino acids: CASSWTGWSPLHF. The CDR3 bases are TGTGCCAGCAGCTGGACAGGGTGGTCACCCCTCCACTTT.

This chain connects TRBV4-1 to TRBJ2-5, with D perhaps TRBD2 (6 bases). The CDR3 runs 16 residues. Germline values: CDR1 MGHRA, CDR2 YSYEKL. V lost 2 bases, J lost 2 bases, and 15 bases lay in between. As DNA, the CDR3 is TGCGCCAGCAGCCAACAATGGGCGGGACCACAAGAGACCCAGTACTTC. Translating gives CASSQQWAGPQETQYF.

This chain uses TRBV5-1 with TRBJ2-7, with 12 bases identical to TRBD2. V dropped 0 bases and J dropped 1; count of bases not matched to a gene: 2. CDR3 length equals 16 residues. Germline CDR1 SGHRS, CDR2 YFSETQ. As DNA, the CDR3 is TGCGCCAGCAGCTTGGCCGGACTAGCGGGGTCCTACGAGCAGTACTTC. Amino acid sequence: CASSLAGLAGSYEQYF.

This rearrangement joins TRBV24-1 to TRBJ2-5; 8 positions match TRBD2. Germline V gene sequence: CDR1 KGHDR, CDR2 SFDVKD. V trimming: 4 bases; J trimming: 3 bases; junction bases outside the gene matches: 6. CDR3 length: 15 residues. The CDR3 loop is CATSEAGTRKETQYF. The CDR3 nucleotides are TGTGCCACCAGTGAAGCCGGGACTAGAAAAGAGACCCAGTACTTC.

V and J are TRBV3-1 (or the pseudogene TRBV3-2) and TRBJ2-1; D remains ambiguous. Trimming took 1 base from V and 7 from J, leaving 8 bases between them. Germline CDR1 reads LGHDT; CDR2 reads YNNKEL (reference sequence). CDR3 length: 13 residues. The CDR3, as DNA: TGTGCCAGCAGCCAAGGGCCGACAAATGAGCAGTTCTTC. Protein sequence: CASSQGPTNEQFF.

The chain uses TRBV28 and TRBJ2-5; 9 bases are shared with TRBD2. Per the germline V gene, CDR1 is MDHEN and CDR2 is SYDVKM. The V gene end was trimmed by 3 bases and the J gene end by 4 bases; junction bases not matched to a gene: 6. The CDR3 length is 15 residues. CDR3 protein: CASSLGGRAGETQYF. The CDR3 nucleotides read TGTGCCAGCAGTTTGGGCGGGAGGGCCGGAGAGACCCAGTACTTC.

This sequence joins TRBV28 and TRBJ2-2, with 8 positions matching TRBD2. The CDR3 contains 14 residues. Per the germline V gene, CDR1 is MDHEN and CDR2 is SYDVKM. The V gene end was trimmed by 7 bases and the J gene end by 8 bases; junction bases not matched to a gene: 9. For the CDR3, the DNA is TGTGCCAGCATCGAGCGGGGGATGCCGGGGGAGCTGTTTTTT. It is translated as CASIERGMPGELFF.

The chain uses TRBV19 and TRBJ1-5; D uncertain. The CDR3 is 13 amino acids. V was trimmed by 2 bases and J by 4 bases, leaving 6 bases between them. The V gene's germline CDR1 is LNHDA and CDR2 SQIVND (reference sequence). The CDR3 sequence is CASSIRRNQPQHF. For the CDR3, the DNA is TGTGCCAGTAGTATAAGGAGGAATCAGCCCCAGCATTTT.

This clone was picked up one time. The CDR3 DNA sequence: TGCGCCAGCAGCCAAGACGGGACTACCGGGGATACGCAGTATTTT. Encoded protein: CASSQDGTTGDTQYF. The chain employs TRBV4-1 and TRBJ2-3, with TRBD2 identical over 7 bases. The trim removed 0 bases at V and 6 bases at J, leaving 6 bases unmatched. Per germline, CDR1 MGHRA and CDR2 YSYEKL. The CDR3 is 15 residues long.

This clone was seen only a few times. The V gene is TRBV11-2, the J gene TRBJ2-5; 13 bases are shared with TRBD2. Germline V lookup: CDR1 SGHAT, CDR2 FQNNGV. The CDR3 runs 15 residues. The V and J ends lost 5 bases and 4 bases, in that order; junction bases with no gene match: 4. The CDR3 DNA follows: TGTGCCAGCAGCAAACTAGCGGGAGGGGGAGAGACCCAGTACTTC. Translating it yields CASSKLAGGGETQYF.

The chain combines TRBV4-1 with TRBJ2-4, with D unclear. CDR3 size: 14 residues. The germline CDR1 and CDR2 sequences are MGHRA and YSYEKL. Trimming pared 1 base from V and 7 bases from J, leaving 11 bases between. CDR3 in DNA: TGCGCCAGCAGCCAAGGGCCAGGTTCGAACATTCAGTACTTC. Protein: CASSQGPGSNIQYF.

This chain uses TRBV10-1 with TRBJ2-1; the match to TRBD1 covers 8 bases. The CDR3 extends over 12 amino acids. In germline, CDR1 is WNHNN, CDR2 SYGVQD (reference sequence). V lost 6 bases and J lost 10; bases outside the gene matches: 5. Here the CDR3 DNA reads TGCGCCAGCAGCCGGACAGGGAAAGAGCAGTTCTTC. Translation gives CASSRTGKEQFF.

This chain joins TRBV5-4 and TRBJ2-5; TRBD2 matches 9 bases. Germline-derived CDR1 and CDR2 are SGHNT and YYREEE (reference sequence). V was pared by 5 bases and J by 4 bases, with 3 bases of the junction left unmatched. The CDR3 sequence is 13 residues long. The CDR3 region is CASSLAGVETQYF. The DNA of the CDR3 is TGTGCCAGCAGTTTAGCGGGGGTAGAGACCCAGTACTTC. Variable domain in full (rest from reference TRBV5-4 and TRBJ2-5): ETGVTQSPTHLIKTRGQQVTLRCSSQSGHNTVSWYQQALGQGPQFIFQYYREEENGRGNFPPRFSGLQFPNYSSELNVNALELDDSALYLCASSLAGVETQYFGPGTRLLVL.

The chain joins TRBV4-2 to TRBJ2-2, with TRBD2 as a possible D gene (5 bases). From germline, CDR1 is LGHNA and CDR2 YNFKEQ. The length of the CDR3 is 15 residues. Trimming stripped 1 base from V and 1 base from J, with 7 bases between. In DNA, the CDR3 is TGTGCCAGCAGCCAAGGTCGGGAGAACACCGGGGAGCTGTTTTTT. Protein: CASSQGRENTGELFF.

This clone came up a few times. This chain connects TRBV10-3 to TRBJ1-5; TRBD1 is a possible D gene (6 bases). Germline loops: CDR1 ENHRY, CDR2 SYGVKD. V gave up 6 bases and J gave up 6 bases, with 18 bases separating them. The CDR3 consists of 15 residues. The CDR3 bases are TGTGCCATCAGCCCCGGGGCGGCACAGGGTCAGCCCCAGCATTTT. Translation: CAISPGAAQGQPQHF.